This T cell receptor beta chain was identified in a study of Graves' ophthalmopathy and Graves' hyperthyroidism. V gave up 0 bases and J gave up 4 bases, with 8 bases separating them. Germline V gene lookup returns CDR1 LNHNV and CDR2 YYDKDF (reference sequence). The CDR3 has 14 amino acids. Broader study findings: Forecasting of ophthalmopathy progression by the model achieved 60% to 71% sensitivity and 72.22% specificity.

Amplified TCR beta CDR3 regions were obtained using RNA transcripts as template. HTBI-primed first-round RT-PCR preceded second-round multiplex PCR. TCRdb used MiXCR to reprocess the multiplex PCR reads, holding one entry per CDR3 protein. The table lists about 700,000 distinct CDR3 sequences, 35% to 50% of them singletons. Concerning this clonotype itself: Its antigen remains unknown.

It was on clinical symptoms, serum thyroxine, TRAb, thyroid ultrasound and orbital computed tomography that diagnosis relied. This TCR came from an adult man with Graves' ophthalmopathy. The sample was peripheral blood. V and J are TRBV15 and TRBJ2-3; D is perhaps TRBD2 (6 bases). This chain's CDR3 is CATSREGEADTQYF. The CDR3 DNA reads as TGTGCCACCAGCAGAGAAGGGGAGGCAGATACGCAGTATTTT.